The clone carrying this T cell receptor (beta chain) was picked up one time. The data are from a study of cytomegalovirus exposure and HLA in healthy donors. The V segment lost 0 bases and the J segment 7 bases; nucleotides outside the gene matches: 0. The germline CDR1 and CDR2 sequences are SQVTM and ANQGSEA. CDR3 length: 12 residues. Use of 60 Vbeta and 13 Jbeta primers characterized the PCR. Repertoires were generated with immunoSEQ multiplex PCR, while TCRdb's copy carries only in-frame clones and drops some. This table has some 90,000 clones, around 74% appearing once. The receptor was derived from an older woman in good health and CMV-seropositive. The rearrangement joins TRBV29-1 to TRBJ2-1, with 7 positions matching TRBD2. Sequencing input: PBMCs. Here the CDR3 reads CSVEEGGNEQFF. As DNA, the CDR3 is TGCAGCGTTGAAGAGGGGGGGAATGAGCAGTTCTTC.